The entry below describes one T cell receptor beta chain. Ten or more counts support this clonotype. Which antigen it targets is not known. No clone much larger than this one lies a single base away; base qualities are absent. The data derive from a study of human T cells and chemical hapten exposure (dated by TCRdb to the early 2020s). Regarding the complete study: For sensitization, 2% DPC in acetone was applied to a roughly 2 cm by roughly 2 cm area of upper inner arm skin. Patients additionally received weekly therapeutic DPC doses to the scalp throughout the approximately 25-week study period. Peripheral blood TCR repertoire changes were tracked in vivo in alopecia patients during primary and secondary sensitization to the hapten diphenylcyclopropenone (DPC). About 30 alopecia patients provided blood for TCR sequencing at one to four time points (pre-sensitization, 2, 6 and 24 weeks). The libraries were sequenced as a pool, and the TCR yield per sample differed mostly because of small variations in library volumes within the pool. Patch testing was performed on the upper back with Finn chambers containing 0.01% DPC, and the patch tests were scored after 6 days according to International Contact Dermatitis Research Group standards. Alopecia areata with under or over 50% scalp involvement, alopecia totalis and alopecia universalis were represented in the patient cohort, which was mostly female. Blood samples were taken from patients before sensitization (week 0) and at 2, 6 and about 24 weeks after DPC sensitization. Here is what the overall study found, with its caveats: DPC sensitization did not change how many TCRs were above 1 in 1000 frequency, and no evidence was found of alterations in global repertoire structure. Compared with pre-sensitization or healthy control sets, expanded TCRs formed significantly more large CDR3 similarity clusters, which is consistent with antigen-driven responses. The number of PT1 expanded TCRs positively correlated with patch test score, significant at thresholds 8, 16 and 32 but not 4. Because all patients had alopecia, a presumed autoimmune disease, the immune response of the patients might differ from that of healthy individuals. Repeated subsampling changed both the strength of the expansion versus patch-test correlation and the threshold at which that correlation became significant.

This sample's time point label indicates: pre-sensitization, week 0. The treatment or condition label for this specimen denotes: therapeutic diphenylcyclopropenone sensitization with weekly scalp DPC. At every patch-test visit, the blood draw took place before the patch test was put on. To be eligible, patients had to be aged 18 to 70, diagnosed with alopecia and judged suitable for DPC therapy, while pregnant patients were excluded. Unfractionated whole blood was collected in Tempus Blood RNA tubes, and total RNA was extracted from that blood. The CDR3 numbers 14 residues from cysteine through phenylalanine. The DNA shown is the 42-base CDR3, in frame from base 1. V is shortened by 2 bases, J by 7 bases, and the region joining them spans 12 bases. CDR1 and CDR2 (MNHNY, SVGAGI) derive from the germline V gene (reference sequence). Libraries were built with RACE. Sequencing instrument: NextSeq 500. Library preparation attached unique molecular identifiers to individual cDNA molecules for quantitative, reproducible TCR counting. Both TCR alpha and TCR beta chains were sequenced from each blood RNA sample. Turning to the authors' computational methods: Samples had a median of roughly 87,000 TCRs, with a range from about 20,000 to 690,600. V, J and CDR3 annotation of the TCR reads was performed with the Decombinator software suite. For the PS versus PT1 abundance plots, all samples were subsampled to the same number of TCRs (28,000). TCRs were defined as expanded if absent before sensitization and observed at least eight times at the 2-week time point. Through fastp at Q25 and MiXCR, TCRdb rebuilt clones from the public reads, retaining in-frame beta chains. A single entry per CDR3 protein holds the most common genes and DNA from its merged rows. TCRdb, not the original authors, processed these V and J calls. The sample records approximately 260,000 distinct CDR3 sequences, around 7.3% of which are singletons. 1.2% of the sample is taken by the ten largest.

This clonotype was obtained from a man younger than 30 with alopecia areata. Some clones in this sample may be carry-over from other donors' samples. The sample was whole blood, taken in connection with sensitization to the hapten diphenylcyclopropenone (DPC). This receptor chain uses TRBV6-6 and TRBJ1-5; TRBD1 is a possible D gene, resting on 5 matching bases. Here is the DNA: TGTGCCAGCAGTTACGGGCAGGGCTCCCAGCCCCAGCATTTT. The encoded protein is CASSYGQGSQPQHF.